This TCR beta chain was sequenced in a study of Tregs in tolerant kidney transplant recipients. Comment on this clone: Its matching antigen is unknown.

CDR1 is SGHDT, CDR2 YYEEEE, per germline. Unmatched junction bases numbered 4, after V lost 4 bases and J lost 2 bases. This CDR3 has 14 amino acids. Findings and limits, study-wide: No direct test of biological reproducibility was done here. Tolerant patients' donor-specific Tregs expanded beyond overall Tregs, suggesting antigen-driven growth.

Recipients received nonmyeloablative bone marrow transplants from related graft donors, with transient mixed chimerism. Thawed PBMCs were FACS-sorted into unstimulated CD4+CD25+CD127- regulatory T cells, CD4+CD25- non-regulatory cells, CD4 and CD8 cells. TCRdb's copy holds only in-frame clones and misses some; the assay was immunoSEQ multiplex PCR. The sample shows more than 20,000 clones, 65% to 85% of them seen only once. The source of this sequence is a human patient who received a combined kidney and bone marrow transplant. The graft donor may be the source of some T cells. Sequences were derived from CD8+ T cells from blood (PBMCs), sampled 6 months after the transplant. The gene calls are TRBV5-6 and TRBJ1-1; 8 nucleotides line up with TRBD1. CDR3 coding DNA: TGTGCCAGCAGCAGTGGACAGGGTAACACTGAAGCTTTCTTT. This codes for CASSSGQGNTEAFF.